Listed here is a single TCR beta chain. Its antigen is unidentified. This entry is derived from a study of T cell responses to AZD1222 COVID-19 vaccine. Study results and limitations: Females made up more of the donors, who were largely white British, and clonal diversity may have come out too low. Sampled repertoires all dated from after the peak T cell response. Reports say nearly half of spike-specific TCRs go after unmutated variant regions. Vaccination with two AZD1222 doses was followed by a rise in Spike-specific TCR breadth and depth.

TCRdb's table, derived via immunoSEQ multiplex PCR, lists solely in-frame clones and lacks some. This table has roughly 99,000 clones, 90% to 95% appearing once. V shed 4 bases, J shed 0 bases, and the junction held 8 bases outside the gene matches. From germline, CDR1 is SNHLY and CDR2 FYNNEI. This CDR3 is 16 amino acids long. The sequence was obtained from an adult in good health. The sequenced sample was peripheral blood, obtained on day 0 of AZD1222 vaccination. The chain joins TRBV2 to TRBJ2-7, with 8 bases matching TRBD1. The CDR3 spells CASSGGQAPSSYEQYF. CDR3 bases: TGTGCCAGCAGTGGGGGACAGGCCCCGAGCTCCTACGAGCAGTACTTC.